What follows are 32 T cell receptor beta chains derived from one specimen sequenced in a study of patients and donors after allogeneic stem cell transplantation. TCRdb fed the RT-PCR reads into MiXCR, producing one record per CDR3 protein. The data hold tens of thousands of distinct CDR3 sequences, with around 5% observed a single time. Sequences were obtained from blood, either unsorted or a sorted T cell fraction (not recorded which). These receptors all come from a human donor who was either an allogeneic HSCT recipient or a stem cell or donor lymphocyte infusion donor (not recorded which). It is not recorded whose cells these are; they may come from a transplant donor.

The chain combines TRBV4-1 with TRBJ2-7, with 12 bases that match TRBD2. The CDR3 sequence is 17 residues long. The ends lost 0 bases at V and 6 bases at J; junction bases unmatched: 9. CDR1 MGHRA and CDR2 YSYEKL come from the germline V gene. In DNA form, the CDR3 reads TGCGCCAGCAGCCAAGAGGGATCTAGCGGGAGGGCCGGCGAGCAGTACTTC. It codes for CASSQEGSSGRAGEQYF.

This clonotype was picked up many times. The gene calls are TRBV7-9 and TRBJ2-5; tentatively, D is TRBD2 (7 bases). This CDR3 is built from 17 residues. Trimming took off 5 bases at V and 2 bases at J, with 21 bases between the two ends. Germline lookup yields CDR1 SEHNR and CDR2 FQNEAQ (reference sequence). This CDR3 is CASSPGQGVGGQETQYF. The CDR3 coding sequence is TGTGCCAGCAGCCCGGGACAAGGGGTCGGGGGGCAAGAGACCCAGTACTTC.

There are many counts of this clonotype. The rearrangement uses TRBV9 and TRBJ2-1; D is perhaps TRBD1 or TRBD2 (6 bases each). Between the trimmed V and J ends, which lost 1 base and 4 bases, there was a span of 12 bases. The germline gives CDR1 SGDLS, CDR2 YYNGEE. This CDR3 region has 15 residues. CDR3 sequence reads: CASSVRGQDYNEQFF. In DNA form, the CDR3 reads TGTGCCAGCAGCGTACGGGGGCAGGATTACAATGAGCAGTTCTTC.

This clonotype was counted at least ten times. The V and J genes are TRBV7-2 and TRBJ2-1; 13 nucleotides align to TRBD2. The CDR3 sequence is 16 residues long. After removal of 4 bases from V and 7 bases from J, the junction contained 7 bases not matched to a gene. Looked up from germline, CDR1 is SGHTA and CDR2 is FQGNSA. Here the CDR3 reads CASSSTSGGVWNEQFF. Written as DNA, the CDR3 is TGTGCCAGCAGCTCTACTAGCGGGGGGGTCTGGAATGAGCAGTTCTTC.

This clonotype has at least ten counts. The chain uses TRBV12-3 or TRBV12-4 and TRBJ1-5, with D perhaps matching TRBD1 (5 bases). The CDR3 is 18 residues long. With 3 bases removed from V and 0 bases from J, the gap between germline ends came to 18 bases. The CDR3 DNA follows: TGTGCCAGCAGTTTCCGGGACCCCATGGGGTCTAGCAATCAGCCCCAGCATTTT. Translating it yields CASSFRDPMGSSNQPQHF.

This clonotype was seen at least ten times. The chain couples TRBV7-3 to TRBJ2-1; TRBD1 might be the D (6 bases). This CDR3 comprises 15 residues. Per the germline V gene, CDR1 is SGHTA and CDR2 is FQGTGA. Trimming shortened V by 5 bases and J by 3 bases, and 14 bases separated the two germline ends. CDR3 protein: CASSDPGTYYNEQFF. The CDR3 nucleotides read TGTGCCAGCAGCGACCCCGGGACATACTACAATGAGCAGTTCTTC.

This clonotype was counted many times. The chain couples TRBV20-1 to TRBJ1-1; a weak D match, TRBD1 (5 bases). The CDR3 runs to 15 residues. V was clipped by 3 bases and J by 4 bases, with 18 bases between them. Germline loops: CDR1 DFQATT, CDR2 SNEGSKA (reference sequence). This CDR3 reads CSARVTQGPGTEAFF. The CDR3 bases are TGCAGTGCTAGGGTGACGCAGGGACCTGGCACTGAAGCTTTCTTT.

This clonotype has at least ten counts. The chain joins TRBV7-6 to TRBJ1-2; tentatively, D is TRBD1 (6 bases). Germline CDR1 and CDR2: SGHVS and FNYEAQ. This CDR3 has 14 amino acids. V gave up 5 bases and J gave up 6 bases, with 16 bases separating them. The CDR3 loop is CASSPTTGHNGYTF. The CDR3 DNA follows: TGTGCCAGCAGCCCTACGACAGGTCACAATGGCTACACCTTC.

This clonotype was observed a few times. V and J are TRBV6-1 and TRBJ1-4; 7 bases are shared with TRBD1. There are 16 residues in the CDR3. V lost 2 bases, J lost 4 bases, and 7 bases stayed unmatched. Per germline, CDR1 MNHNS and CDR2 SASEGT. The CDR3: CASSEMGTVINEKLFF. The CDR3 DNA is TGTGCCAGCAGTGAAATGGGGACAGTGATTAATGAAAAACTGTTTTTT.

The sample holds many counts of this clonotype. The chain combines TRBV10-3 with TRBJ1-6; D gene ambiguous. V lost 0 bases, J lost 0 bases, and 15 bases lay in between. The CDR3 loop spans 19 amino acids. Germline lookup yields CDR1 ENHRY and CDR2 SYGVKD. The CDR3 spells CAISESAGSSLSYNSPLHF. The CDR3 DNA is TGTGCCATCAGTGAGTCGGCAGGTTCTTCTCTCTCCTATAATTCACCCCTCCACTTT.

Ten or more counts support this clonotype. The rearrangement links TRBV20-1 to TRBJ2-7, with TRBD2 identical over 9 bases. J gave up 3 bases and V 0 bases, and 9 bases lay outside the gene matches. Per germline, CDR1 DFQATT and CDR2 SNEGSKA (reference sequence). CDR3 length equals 16 residues. CDR3 in amino acids: CSARDLERGELYEQYF. The CDR3 DNA reads TGCAGTGCTAGAGATTTAGAGCGGGGGGAACTCTACGAGCAGTACTTC.

This clonotype was observed many times. The V call is TRBV28, the J call TRBJ1-5; D call uncertain. V lost 5 bases to trimming and J lost 0 bases, with 14 bases between them. Germline V gene lookup returns CDR1 MDHEN and CDR2 SYDVKM. The CDR3 has 16 residues. CDR3 sequence (DNA): TGTGCCAGCAGTCATAGGTCGGGGTATAGCAATCAGCCCCAGCATTTT. The encoded protein is CASSHRSGYSNQPQHF.

This clonotype was counted only a few times. V usage is TRBV20-1 and J usage is TRBJ1-3, with a possible D match to TRBD1 (6 bases). V gave up 4 bases and J gave up 5 bases, with 12 bases separating them. The CDR3 loop spans 13 amino acids. Germline CDR1 and CDR2: DFQATT and SNEGSKA (reference sequence). The CDR3 DNA follows: TGCAGTGCTAATTATCAGGGGAGAAACACCATATATTTT. Translated, it gives CSANYQGRNTIYF.

This clonotype was counted at least ten times. V usage is TRBV7-9 and J usage is TRBJ1-1; TRBD1 is a possible D gene (5 bases). V lost 6 bases to trimming and J lost 2 bases, with 10 bases between them. This CDR3 region has 13 residues. Per germline, CDR1 SEHNR and CDR2 FQNEAQ (reference sequence). CDR3 residues: CASSRDENTEAFF. The CDR3 DNA reads TGTGCCAGCAGTCGGGACGAAAACACTGAAGCTTTCTTT.

V and J are TRBV7-9 and TRBJ2-1; 7 bases are a match to TRBD2. The CDR3 runs to 15 residues. After removal of 4 bases from V and 6 bases from J, the junction contained 9 bases not matched to a gene. Per the germline V gene, CDR1 is SEHNR and CDR2 is FQNEAQ (reference sequence). Here the CDR3 reads CASSSRTSVANEQFF. CDR3 nucleotide sequence: TGTGCCAGCAGCTCCAGGACTAGTGTGGCCAATGAGCAGTTCTTC.

This clonotype was recorded at least ten times. This chain connects TRBV5-5 to TRBJ1-5; the D gene is possibly TRBD1 (6 bases). The V end was cut by 2 bases, the J end by 1 base, with 19 bases between. This CDR3 is 18 amino acids long. Germline-derived CDR1 and CDR2 are SGHKS and YYEKEE (reference sequence). The CDR3 coding sequence is TGTGCCAGCAGCTTAGGATCGAGGAGGGGGAGAAGCAATCAGCCCCAGCATTTT. It yields the protein CASSLGSRRGRSNQPQHF.

In this sample, this clonotype turned up a few times. This chain links TRBV18 with TRBJ1-2, with D unclear. Deletions cut 3 bases from V and 7 bases from J, with 15 bases between. This CDR3 has 14 amino acids. Germline values: CDR1 KGHSH, CDR2 LQKENI. CDR3: CASSPGSSVVGYTF. The CDR3 nucleotides read TGTGCCAGCTCACCGGGCAGCTCCGTTGTTGGCTACACCTTC. Full variable domain (remainder filled in from reference TRBV18 and TRBJ1-2): NAGVMQNPRHLVRRRGQEARLRCSPMKGHSHVYWYRQLPEEGLKFMVYLQKENIIDESGMPKERFSAEFPKEGPSILRIQQVVRGDSAAYFCASSPGSSVVGYTFGSGTRLTVV.

This clonotype was counted between two and nine times. The chain employs TRBV2 and TRBJ1-2; 7 bases map to TRBD1. The CDR3 is made up of 13 amino acids. Looked up from germline, CDR1 is SNHLY and CDR2 is FYNNEI. The V gene end was trimmed by 6 bases and the J gene end by 0 bases; junction bases not matched to a gene: 1. The CDR3 coding sequence is TGTGCCAGCAGGGGACAGACTAACTATGGCTACACCTTC. Translation gives CASRGQTNYGYTF. Filled out from reference TRBV2 and TRBJ1-2, the complete variable domain reads EPEVTQTPSHQVTQMGQEVILRCVPISNHLYFYWYRQILGQKVEFLVSFYNNEISEKSEIFDDQFSVERPDGSNFTLKIRSTKLEDSAMYFCASRGQTNYGYTFGSGTRLTVV.

The V and J genes are TRBV19 and TRBJ1-1, with unresolved D. V lost 5 bases, J lost 1 base, and 14 bases lay in between. This CDR3 is built from 15 residues. Germline loops: CDR1 LNHDA, CDR2 SQIVND (reference sequence). CDR3 bases: TGTGCCAGTAGTCTCGACCCGGCAGGGAACACTGAAGCTTTCTTT. Residues: CASSLDPAGNTEAFF.

This clonotype was observed at least ten times. The V call is TRBV19, the J call TRBJ1-1; no clear D gene. This CDR3 is built from 10 residues. CDR1 LNHDA and CDR2 SQIVND come from the germline V gene (reference sequence). V lost 8 bases, J lost 7 bases, and 8 bases lay in between. The chain's CDR3 is CASQMGEAFF. The CDR3 nucleotides read TGTGCCAGTCAAATGGGTGAAGCTTTCTTT.

This clonotype was picked up many times. The V gene is TRBV27, the J gene TRBJ2-2, with D possibly TRBD2 on 5 matching bases. This CDR3 has 15 residues. CDR1 and CDR2 (germline): MNHEY, SMNVEV (reference sequence). Trimming cost V 4 bases and J 0 bases, with 9 bases left between them. The CDR3 reads CASSSPSPNTGELFF. Written as DNA, the CDR3 is TGTGCCAGCAGTTCCCCTAGCCCGAACACCGGGGAGCTGTTTTTT.

This clonotype was counted at least ten times. The chain is built from TRBV11-1 and TRBJ2-1; 15 bases are a match to TRBD2. Per germline, CDR1 SGHAT and CDR2 FQDESV (reference sequence). This CDR3 region has 19 residues. V lost 3 bases, J lost 0 bases, and 6 bases stayed unmatched. The CDR3 reads CASSFFGLAGGSSYNEQFF. The CDR3 nucleotides read TGTGCCAGCAGCTTCTTTGGACTAGCGGGGGGGAGCTCCTACAATGAGCAGTTCTTC.

The V gene is TRBV6-1, the J gene TRBJ2-2; TRBD2 matches 8 bases. This CDR3 has 16 residues. The germline V gene encodes CDR1 MNHNS and CDR2 SASEGT. V lost 2 bases and J lost 1; bases outside the gene matches: 3. The CDR3 reads CASSERLAGNTGELFF. The CDR3 DNA sequence: TGTGCCAGCAGTGAAAGGCTAGCGGGGAACACCGGGGAGCTGTTTTTT.

This clonotype was detected ten times or more. The chain couples TRBV12-3 or TRBV12-4 to TRBJ1-4; no firm D call. This CDR3 contains 16 residues. Between the trimmed V and J ends, which lost 3 bases and 4 bases, there was a span of 15 bases. CDR3 residues: CASSFGLQSNNEKLFF. The CDR3 nucleotides read TGTGCCAGCAGTTTCGGGTTGCAGAGTAATAATGAAAAACTGTTTTTT.

The sample holds many counts of this clonotype. J is TRBJ1-1 and V is TRBV20-1; D gene uncertain. There are 13 residues in the CDR3. Germline CDR1 reads DFQATT; CDR2 reads SNEGSKA (reference sequence). V dropped 3 bases and J dropped 2 bases, with 10 bases sitting between them. The CDR3 DNA reads as TGCAGTGCTAGTGTACAGCCAAACACTGAAGCTTTCTTT. It yields the protein CSASVQPNTEAFF.

This clonotype showed up many times. This chain uses TRBV2 with TRBJ2-2; D is unclear. The V and J ends lost 0 bases and 8 bases respectively, with 13 bases between them. This CDR3 region has 15 residues. Germline V gene sequence: CDR1 SNHLY, CDR2 FYNNEI. CDR3 sequence reads: CASSEAEGPPGELFF. The CDR3 bases are TGTGCCAGCAGTGAAGCAGAAGGACCCCCAGGGGAGCTGTTTTTT.

This chain joins TRBV5-5 and TRBJ1-2; D gene unclear. Germline V lookup: CDR1 SGHKS, CDR2 YYEKEE (reference sequence). This CDR3 contains 14 residues. The V gene lost 1 base and the J gene lost 2 bases, with 9 bases spanning the gap. The CDR3 reads CASSLSPSNYGYTF. DNA for the CDR3: TGTGCCAGCAGCTTGAGCCCATCAAACTATGGCTACACCTTC.

The V and J genes are TRBV5-6 and TRBJ1-2, with D tentatively TRBD1 (6 bases). The CDR3 spans 13 residues. Germline V lookup: CDR1 SGHDT, CDR2 YYEEEE. Trimming took off 4 bases at V and 4 bases at J, with 11 bases between the two ends. Written as DNA, the CDR3 is TGTGCCAGCAGCCCGGACAGTAGCTATGGCTACACCTTC. Protein: CASSPDSSYGYTF. Drawing the rest from reference TRBV5-6 and TRBJ1-2, the complete variable domain is DAGVTQSPTHLIKTRGQQVTLRCSPKSGHDTVSWYQQALGQGPQFIFQYYEEEERQRGNFPDRFSGHQFPNYSSELNVNALLLGDSALYLCASSPDSSYGYTFGSGTRLTVV.

This clonotype occurred a few times. This chain joins TRBV15 and TRBJ2-7; 7 bases align to TRBD1. Germline trimming cut 5 bases from V and 3 bases from J; bases unmatched to any gene: 13. The CDR3 is 16 amino acids. In germline, CDR1 is LNHNV, CDR2 YYDKDF (reference sequence). The CDR3 DNA reads as TGTGCCACCAGCCCTCGACAGGGTGGCGTCTTCTACGAGCAGTACTTC. Translated: CATSPRQGGVFYEQYF.

This clonotype came up many times. The V and J genes are TRBV5-1 and TRBJ1-1; D is unclear. CDR1 and CDR2 from the germline V gene are SGHRS and YFSETQ. Between the trimmed V and J ends, which lost 0 bases and 6 bases, there was a span of 12 bases. CDR3 length: 14 amino acids. CDR3: CASSLDKMGSEAFF. CDR3 bases: TGCGCCAGCAGCTTGGATAAGATGGGTTCTGAAGCTTTCTTT.

Ten or more counts support this clonotype. This sequence joins TRBV6-2 or TRBV6-3 and TRBJ1-5; 7 positions agree with TRBD1. V lost 1 base to trimming and J lost 7 bases; unmatched junction nucleotides: 7. The germline V gene encodes CDR1 MNHEY and CDR2 SVGEGT. There are 15 residues in the CDR3. The CDR3 coding sequence is TGTGCCAGCAGTTACTTGGACAGGCGGGGGCAGCCCCAGCATTTT. This codes for CASSYLDRRGQPQHF.

The table lists this clonotype with many counts. This chain joins TRBV7-3 and TRBJ2-7; D is perhaps TRBD1 or TRBD2 (6 bases each). The CDR3 length is 15 residues. Trimming took off 0 bases at V and 6 bases at J, with 15 bases between the two ends. CDR1 SGHTA and CDR2 FQGTGA come from the germline V gene. The CDR3 loop is CASSLTGGQYGEQYF. The CDR3 nucleotides are TGTGCCAGCAGCTTAACTGGGGGGCAATACGGCGAGCAGTACTTC.